The source of this T cell receptor (beta chain) is a study of radiation and T cells in renal cell carcinoma. The repertoire was sequenced with immunoSEQ multiplex PCR; TCRdb's copy has only in-frame clones and lacks some. The data show around 30,000 clones, over 70% seen once. Time point of the sample: blood 4 weeks post-SBRT, at nephrectomy. Treatment defined: 15 Gy SBRT to primary tumor, nephrectomy 4 weeks later. Nephrectomy followed 15 Gy stereotactic body radiation by 4 weeks. The TCR was taken from a man aged 55 to 70 with renal cell carcinoma. This specimen was blood, taken from a patient whose treatment included radiotherapy and nephrectomy.

CDR3 residues: CASSGTGQATGELFF. In DNA form, the CDR3 reads TGTGCCAGCAGCGGGACAGGGCAAGCCACCGGGGAGCTGTTTTTT. The chain links TRBV7-9 to TRBJ2-2; 9 bases are a match to TRBD1. Germline-derived CDR1 and CDR2 are SEHNR and FQNEAQ (reference sequence). Trimming at V came to 5 bases and at J to 4 bases, leaving 5 bases not matched to a gene. This CDR3 region has 15 residues.